The 18 T cell receptor beta chains below come from one sample, sequenced in a study of OX40 agonist ivuxolimab in advanced cancers. TCRdb's table, derived via immunoSEQ multiplex PCR, lists solely in-frame clones and lacks some. The sample records 47,000 or so clones, approximately 86% being singletons. Sequenced here: CD4+ or CD8+ T cells sorted from blood, sampled in a trial of the OX40 agonist ivuxolimab. Receptor source: an adult with an advanced solid tumor such as melanoma, head and neck, liver or kidney cancer.

The chain has TRBV15 and TRBJ2-1; 7 bases agree with TRBD2. V lost 0 bases, J lost 6 bases, and 20 bases stayed unmatched. Germline CDR1 reads LNHNV; CDR2 reads YYDKDF (reference sequence). The CDR3 has 20 amino acids. The CDR3 loop is CATSRDTRGFAGDGTNEQFF. The CDR3 DNA is TGTGCCACCAGCAGAGATACGAGAGGCTTCGCGGGGGATGGAACCAATGAGCAGTTCTTC.

CDR3 nucleotides: TGTGCCAGCAGCCTGACAGGGGGAAACACCATATATTTT. It yields the protein CASSLTGGNTIYF. The genes are TRBV5-5 and TRBJ1-3; TRBD1 agrees at 7 bases. CDR3 length: 13 amino acids. V gave up 4 bases and J gave up 4 bases; unmatched junction bases: 2. CDR1 SGHKS and CDR2 YYEKEE come from the germline V gene (reference sequence). Complete variable domain (other parts from reference TRBV5-5 and TRBJ1-3): DAGVTQSPTHLIKTRGQQVTLRCSPISGHKSVSWYQQVLGQGPQFIFQYYEKEERGRGNFPDRFSARQFPNYSSELNVNALLLGDSALYLCASSLTGGNTIYFGEGSWLTVV.

V is TRBV4-1 and J is TRBJ2-7; D might be TRBD1 or TRBD2, each matching 5 bases. CDR1 is MGHRA, CDR2 YSYEKL, per germline. V shed 4 bases and J shed 5 bases, with 12 bases lying between them. This CDR3 has 13 residues. The CDR3 region has the DNA TGCGCCAGCAGCCTGGGACGGGGCAACGAGCAGTACTTC. Its translation is CASSLGRGNEQYF.

The gene calls are TRBV9 and TRBJ1-2; the D is unclear. The V gene lost 3 bases and the J gene lost 8 bases, with 8 bases spanning the gap. This CDR3 spans 11 amino acids. Germline CDR1 and CDR2: SGDLS and YYNGEE. CDR3 loop: CASSDDSGYTF. CDR3 in DNA: TGTGCCAGCAGCGACGATTCCGGCTACACCTTC.

CDR3 region: CASTLTGGRETQYF. The DNA of the CDR3 is TGCGCCAGCACTCTGACAGGGGGCCGGGAGACCCAGTACTTC. This chain links TRBV5-1 with TRBJ2-5; 10 bases align to TRBD1. The ends lost 6 bases at V and 5 bases at J; junction bases unmatched: 7. The germline V gene encodes CDR1 SGHRS and CDR2 YFSETQ. The CDR3 has 14 residues.

J is TRBJ2-7 and V is TRBV9, with 7 bases lining up with TRBD2. Germline V CDR1 and CDR2: SGDLS, YYNGEE. This CDR3 is built from 16 residues. V shed 4 bases and J 3 bases; nucleotides not matched to a gene: 13. CDR3 in amino acids: CASSPSPGGGDYEQYF. DNA of the CDR3: TGTGCCAGCAGCCCCTCCCCGGGGGGAGGTGACTACGAGCAGTACTTC.

The chain is built from TRBV28 and TRBJ2-4, with unresolved D. The CDR3 has 15 amino acids. The V and J ends lost 3 bases and 0 bases respectively, with 9 bases between them. Germline lookup yields CDR1 MDHEN and CDR2 SYDVKM. DNA for the CDR3: TGTGCCAGCAGTTTTGGGGTGATAGCCAAAAACATTCAGTACTTC. The encoded protein is CASSFGVIAKNIQYF.

The V call is TRBV7-2, the J call TRBJ2-7; D unclear. Germline V CDR1 and CDR2: SGHTA, FQGNSA. CDR3 length: 15 amino acids. Deletions cut 5 bases from V and 2 bases from J, with 16 bases between. The CDR3 DNA is TGTGCCAGCAGCCTCGCCCGGGCCGCGGCCTACGAGCAGTACTTC. Its protein product is CASSLARAAAYEQYF. The full variable domain, in which reference TRBV7-2 and TRBJ2-7 provide the parts outside the CDR3, is GAGVSQSPSNKVTEKGKDVELRCDPISGHTALYWYRQSLGQGLEFLIYFQGNSAPDKSGLPSDRFSAERTGGSVSTLTIQRTQQEDSAVYLCASSLARAAAYEQYFGPGTRLTVT.

CDR3 in DNA: TGTGCCAGCAGAGCACGCTACACCGGGGAGCTGTTTTTT. Encoded protein: CASRARYTGELFF. The V and J genes are TRBV9 and TRBJ2-2; D remains unclear. The CDR3 is 13 residues long. Trimming took 5 bases from V and 3 from J, leaving 8 bases between them. Germline-derived CDR1 and CDR2 are SGDLS and YYNGEE.

This clone was seen just once. CDR3 sequence reads: CASSTSGGVADTQYF. The CDR3 nucleotides read TGTGCCAGCAGCACTAGCGGGGGGGTCGCAGATACGCAGTATTTT. The rearrangement joins TRBV9 to TRBJ2-3; 13 nucleotides match TRBD2. After removal of 4 bases from V and 4 bases from J, the junction contained 3 bases not matched to a gene. Germline V lookup: CDR1 SGDLS, CDR2 YYNGEE. The CDR3 has 15 residues.

The chain employs TRBV6-5 and TRBJ2-5, with 8 bases matching TRBD1. V was pared by 5 bases and J by 5 bases, with 7 bases of the junction left unmatched. CDR1 is MNHEY, CDR2 SVGAGI, per germline. There are 14 residues in the CDR3. CDR3 region: CASSLQGARETQYF. CDR3 sequence (DNA): TGTGCCAGCAGTCTTCAGGGGGCTCGGGAGACCCAGTACTTC.

The rearrangement joins TRBV4-1 to TRBJ2-5, with 9 bases identical to TRBD2. Trimming cost V 3 bases and J 5 bases; bases outside gene matches: 7. In germline, CDR1 is MGHRA, CDR2 YSYEKL. CDR3 length: 15 amino acids. The CDR3 loop is CASSHGGGGRETQYF. In DNA, the CDR3 is TGCGCCAGCAGCCACGGCGGGGGGGGGCGGGAGACCCAGTACTTC.

This clone has only a few counts. Other DNA sequences in the same sample also yield this CDR3. The rearrangement links TRBV30 to TRBJ2-5; D may be TRBD2 (6 bases). From germline, CDR1 is GTSNPN and CDR2 SVGIG (reference sequence). V lost 0 bases, J lost 2 bases, and 10 bases lay in between. The CDR3 covers 14 residues. CDR3: CAWSVRREQETQYF. CDR3 sequence (DNA): TGTGCCTGGAGTGTACGACGGGAGCAAGAGACCCAGTACTTC.

The chain couples TRBV11-2 to TRBJ2-2, with D possibly TRBD2 on 5 matching bases. Germline CDR1 reads SGHAT; CDR2 reads FQNNGV. V was shortened by 2 bases and J by 1 base, with 8 bases between the two germline ends. The length of the CDR3 is 15 residues. For the CDR3, the DNA is TGTGCCAGCAGCTTAAATCGGGGGAACACCGGGGAGCTGTTTTTT. The encoded protein is CASSLNRGNTGELFF.

This chain links TRBV5-4 with TRBJ2-1, with unresolved D. Per germline, CDR1 SGHNT and CDR2 YYREEE (reference sequence). V was pared by 4 bases and J by 5 bases, with 13 bases between. The CDR3 has 14 amino acids. CDR3 bases: TGTGCCAGCAGCACCGCTAGAGATAACAATGAGCAGTTCTTC. Encoded protein: CASSTARDNNEQFF.

This sequence joins TRBV28 and TRBJ2-7; tentative D call: TRBD2 (6 bases). Germline values: CDR1 MDHEN, CDR2 SYDVKM. The CDR3 extends over 15 amino acids. Trimming pared 6 bases from V and 2 bases from J, leaving 17 bases between. The CDR3 DNA follows: TGTGCCAGCAGCCGTAGACTAGACCTAACCTACGAGCAGTACTTC. It encodes CASSRRLDLTYEQYF.

This sequence joins TRBV6-1 and TRBJ1-5; D ambiguous. V lost 10 bases to trimming and J lost 1 base, with 8 bases between them. This CDR3 is built from 12 residues. The germline CDR1 and CDR2 sequences are MNHNS and SASEGT. The DNA of the CDR3 is TGTGCCACCATGTGGAGCAATCAGCCCCAGCATTTT. Translating it yields CATMWSNQPQHF.

The chain uses TRBV5-4 and TRBJ1-1; TRBD1 matches at 10 bases. V lost 4 bases to trimming and J lost 1 base; unmatched junction nucleotides: 13. Per the germline V gene, CDR1 is SGHNT and CDR2 is YYREEE (reference sequence). This CDR3 spans 18 amino acids. This chain's CDR3 is CASSLYPGQGTRNTEAFF. CDR3 DNA: TGTGCCAGCAGCCTCTACCCGGGACAGGGGACCAGGAACACTGAAGCTTTCTTT.